This T cell receptor beta chain was obtained from a study of control samples from healthy donors and cancer patients. The ends were cut back, 4 bases at V and 5 bases at J, with 11 bases in the middle. This CDR3 spans 13 amino acids. Germline V gives CDR1 GTSNPN, CDR2 SVGIG (reference sequence). Assay: immunoSEQ multiplex PCR; the TCRdb copy retains only in-frame clones and omits some. The sample contains 100,000 to 150,000 clones, approximately 87% of which appear only once. This sequence originates from a man in his sixties in good health. The sequenced sample was blood. This chain uses TRBV30 with TRBJ1-4; D may be TRBD1 (5 bases). The CDR3 DNA reads as TGTGCCTGGAATCCCCAGGGAAATGAAAAACTGTTTTTT. Its protein product is CAWNPQGNEKLFF.